The 25 T cell receptor beta chains below all came from one sample that was sequenced in a study of T-cell memory formation after mild COVID-19. TCRdb reanalysed the 5' RACE reads using MiXCR and keeps one entry per CDR3 protein. The sample lists 450,000 to 700,000 distinct CDR3 sequences; more than 15% were seen once. Sequencing was carried out using PBMCs or a T cell subset sorted from them (not recorded which). The receptors were gathered from an adult woman who had mild COVID-19 (a few samples of this study predate the infection). Cell type and time point are not known.

This chain joins TRBV4-2 and TRBJ1-2; TRBD1 agrees at 9 bases. J lost 2 bases, V lost 7 bases, and 8 bases had no gene match. CDR1 is LGHNA and CDR2 is YNFKEQ in the germline V gene. The CDR3 extends over 15 amino acids. The chain's CDR3 is CASTPGDRENYGYTF. CDR3 bases: TGTGCCAGCACCCCAGGGGACAGGGAGAACTATGGCTACACCTTC.

The J gene is TRBJ2-3, the V gene TRBV5-1; 10 bases fit TRBD2. The CDR3 contains 15 residues. The germline CDR1 and CDR2 sequences are SGHRS and YFSETQ. V shed 4 bases, J shed 3 bases, and the junction held 5 bases outside the gene matches. Written as DNA, the CDR3 is TGCGCCAGCAGCATGCTAGCGGGAGAGACAGATACGCAGTATTTT. It yields the protein CASSMLAGETDTQYF.

This clonotype has a count of ten or more. Germline is not matched at one junction end, which may reflect a read error. The chain is built from TRBV28 and TRBJ1-3; no reliable D call. The CDR3 is 14 residues long. Germline V gene data show CDR1 as MDHEN and CDR2 as SYDVKM. CDR3 region: CATSFRGTGNTIYF. The CDR3 region has the DNA TGTGCCACCAGTTTTCGGGGAACTGGAAACACCATATATTTT.

The rearrangement joins TRBV5-1 to TRBJ2-7; no definite D call. With 4 bases removed from V and 3 bases from J, the gap between germline ends came to 8 bases. There are 12 residues in the CDR3. CDR1 and CDR2 from the germline V gene are SGHRS and YFSETQ. In DNA form, the CDR3 reads TGCGCCAGCAGCGGCGAAGACTACGAGCAGTACTTC. This sequence encodes CASSGEDYEQYF.

V gene TRBV7-2 combines with J gene TRBJ1-5, with 7 nucleotides matching TRBD1. The V segment lost 4 bases and the J segment 5 bases; nucleotides outside the gene matches: 5. Per germline, CDR1 SGHTA and CDR2 FQGNSA. This CDR3 has 14 residues. CDR3 loop: CASSYQQGHQPQHF. CDR3 sequence (DNA): TGTGCCAGCAGCTACCAACAGGGGCATCAGCCCCAGCATTTT.

The rearrangement uses TRBV12-3 or TRBV12-4 and TRBJ1-1; possible D gene TRBD1, 5 bases. V was shortened by 2 bases and J by 8 bases, with 15 bases between the two germline ends. This CDR3 comprises 14 residues. Written as DNA, the CDR3 is TGTGCCAGCAGTTTAACAGGAGGGTTTGGCGAAGCTTTCTTT. It codes for CASSLTGGFGEAFF.

The DNA for the CDR3 is TGTGCCAGCAGTTTATTGTTCCCGGCTAGCGGGAGGTTTTTTTCTTACAATGAGCAGTTCTTC. Amino acids: CASSLLFPASGRFFSYNEQFF. The chain links TRBV27 to TRBJ2-1, with 11 nucleotides matching TRBD2. This CDR3 spans 21 amino acids. The ends lost 1 base at V and 4 bases at J; junction bases unmatched: 18. The germline V gene encodes CDR1 MNHEY and CDR2 SMNVEV (reference sequence).

This clonotype has more than one count but fewer than ten. This sequence joins TRBV3-1 and TRBJ2-2; 7 bases match TRBD1. Germline V gene data show CDR1 as LGHDT and CDR2 as YNNKEL (reference sequence). The CDR3 is 17 residues long. The junction had 9 bases not matched to a gene; V was cut back by 1 base and J by 4 bases. The CDR3 DNA sequence: TGTGCCAGCAGCCAAGGAGGGGGACAGCCCCTCACCGGGGAGCTGTTTTTT. It encodes CASSQGGGQPLTGELFF.

This clonotype was counted between two and nine times. The DNA of the CDR3 is TGTGCCAGCAGCTTACTAGCGGGAGAAGATGAGCAGTTCTTC. Protein product: CASSLLAGEDEQFF. The rearrangement uses TRBV7-8 and TRBJ2-1; TRBD2 matches 10 bases. This CDR3 contains 14 residues. The ends lost 2 bases at V and 8 bases at J; junction bases unmatched: 3. The germline V gene has CDR1 SGHVS and CDR2 FQNEAQ.

This clonotype was observed a few times. The rearrangement joins TRBV24-1 to TRBJ2-6; a possible D gene is TRBD1 (6 bases). CDR1 is KGHDR, CDR2 SFDVKD, per germline. The germline V and J ends were trimmed by 4 bases and 2 bases, with 8 bases remaining between them. The CDR3 is 15 residues long. The CDR3 nucleotides are TGTGCCACCAGTGAGGGGGCTACTGGGGCCAACGTCCTGACTTTC. Protein sequence: CATSEGATGANVLTF.

This clonotype was detected a few times. The chain joins TRBV12-3 or TRBV12-4 to TRBJ2-7, with 8 bases that match TRBD2. This CDR3 spans 15 amino acids. The ends lost 2 bases at V and 6 bases at J; junction bases unmatched: 9. This chain's CDR3 is CASSLTKAGAREQYF. In DNA form, the CDR3 reads TGTGCCAGCAGTTTAACTAAAGCGGGAGCTCGCGAGCAGTACTTC.

This clonotype came up a few times. The rearrangement uses TRBV7-2 and TRBJ1-2, with no clear D. Germline-derived CDR1 and CDR2 are SGHTA and FQGNSA. With 2 bases removed from V and 0 bases from J, the gap between germline ends came to 7 bases. CDR3 length: 14 residues. CDR3 coding DNA: TGTGCCAGCAGCTTATCTAGGACTAACTATGGCTACACCTTC. This encodes CASSLSRTNYGYTF.

The chain joins TRBV4-1 to TRBJ1-4; 7 bases agree with TRBD1. The CDR3 totals 18 residues. V shed 3 bases and J 3 bases; nucleotides not matched to a gene: 13. CDR1 is MGHRA and CDR2 is YSYEKL in the germline V gene. The CDR3 DNA follows: TGCGCCAGCAGCCATGACGGACAGGCAGGCATGGCTAATGAAAAACTGTTTTTT. It translates to CASSHDGQAGMANEKLFF.

This clonotype was recorded a few times. The rearrangement links TRBV6-5 to TRBJ1-1; possible D gene TRBD1, 5 bases. V was pared by 4 bases and J by 5 bases, with 17 bases between. This CDR3 region has 15 residues. The V gene's germline CDR1 is MNHEY and CDR2 SVGAGI. The DNA for the CDR3 is TGTGCCAGCAGTTCCTTACAGGTTTGGGGGACTGAAGCTTTCTTT. This gives the protein CASSSLQVWGTEAFF.

The V call is TRBV6-1, the J call TRBJ2-2; D remains unclear. This CDR3 has 14 amino acids. V lost 2 bases to trimming and J lost 6 bases, with 10 bases between them. CDR1 is MNHNS and CDR2 is SASEGT in the germline V gene. The CDR3 nucleotides read TGTGCCAGCAGTGAACCCTTACATGCCGGGGAGCTGTTTTTT. Residues: CASSEPLHAGELFF.

The genes are TRBV4-1 and TRBJ1-1; D is undetermined. The ends were cut back, 3 bases at V and 1 base at J, with 9 bases in the middle. The CDR3 spans 14 residues. Germline V CDR1 and CDR2: MGHRA, YSYEKL. CDR3 sequence (DNA): TGCGCCAGCAGCCAGGGGAGGGAGAACACTGAAGCTTTCTTT. This translates into CASSQGRENTEAFF.

This clonotype was counted at least ten times. The chain combines TRBV7-2 with TRBJ2-2, with D tentatively TRBD1 (5 bases). V was pared by 2 bases and J by 3 bases, with 10 bases between. CDR1 and CDR2 (germline): SGHTA, FQGNSA. The CDR3 extends over 15 amino acids. CDR3 bases: TGTGCCAGCAGCTTACCCCGGACATACACCGGGGAGCTGTTTTTT. Translated, it gives CASSLPRTYTGELFF.

This sequence joins TRBV12-3 or TRBV12-4 and TRBJ2-5, with 7 positions matching TRBD1. This CDR3 is 14 amino acids long. The V and J ends lost 5 bases and 4 bases, in that order; junction bases with no gene match: 7. The CDR3: CASSVRGMRETQYF. Written as DNA, the CDR3 is TGTGCCAGCAGTGTCAGGGGGATGCGAGAGACCCAGTACTTC.

This clonotype was counted ten times or more. The V call is TRBV5-6, the J call TRBJ2-3; D not resolved. Germline CDR1 is SGHDT and CDR2 is YYEEEE. CDR3 length: 12 residues. Trimming took 4 bases from V and 2 from J, leaving 5 bases between them. CDR3 sequence reads: CASSRHTDTQYF. In DNA, the CDR3 is TGTGCCAGCAGCAGACACACAGATACGCAGTATTTT. The whole variable domain, filled in from reference TRBV5-6 and TRBJ2-3, reads DAGVTQSPTHLIKTRGQQVTLRCSPKSGHDTVSWYQQALGQGPQFIFQYYEEEERQRGNFPDRFSGHQFPNYSSELNVNALLLGDSALYLCASSRHTDTQYFGPGTRLTVL.

This clonotype was seen a few times. The chain uses TRBV12-3 or TRBV12-4 and TRBJ2-3; tentative D call: TRBD1 (5 bases). The CDR3 sequence is 15 residues long. The V gene lost 6 bases and the J gene lost 0 bases, with 13 bases spanning the gap. The DNA for the CDR3 is TGTGCCAGCAGCTCGGGTGGGGCTAGCACAGATACGCAGTATTTT. This translates into CASSSGGASTDTQYF.

The CDR3 nucleotides read TGTGCCAGCACTTCCCACAGGGCTGGCTACACCTTC. Protein: CASTSHRAGYTF. The chain combines TRBV12-3 or TRBV12-4 with TRBJ1-2; the D gene is possibly TRBD1 (6 bases). Trimming stripped 7 bases from V and 7 bases from J, with 13 bases between. This CDR3 is 12 amino acids long.

In this sample, this clonotype turned up a few times. The genes are TRBV12-3 or TRBV12-4 and TRBJ2-1; D could derive from TRBD1 or TRBD2 (6 bases each). V was clipped by 8 bases and J by 5 bases, with 19 bases between them. This CDR3 has 15 amino acids. CDR3 amino acids: CASATGAVGNNEQFF. The CDR3 DNA sequence: TGTGCCAGCGCAACGGGGGCTGTGGGCAACAATGAGCAGTTCTTC.

This chain uses TRBV9 with TRBJ2-7; 10 bases line up with TRBD2. V gave up 4 bases and J gave up 5 bases; unmatched junction bases: 15. The CDR3 is 17 residues long. Germline lookup yields CDR1 SGDLS and CDR2 YYNGEE. This CDR3 reads CASSPSGRLAAGHEQYF. CDR3 in DNA: TGTGCCAGCAGCCCTAGCGGGAGACTAGCGGCGGGGCACGAGCAGTACTTC.

This clonotype was seen more than once but under ten times. The chain uses TRBV29-1 and TRBJ1-5; D is unclear. Germline-derived CDR1 and CDR2 are SQVTM and ANQGSEA. V gave up 4 bases and J gave up 5 bases, with 12 bases separating them. The CDR3 has 13 amino acids. The CDR3 reads CSVASGFDQPQHF. The CDR3 coding sequence is TGCAGCGTTGCGAGTGGGTTCGATCAGCCCCAGCATTTT.

This clonotype was found a few times. The genes are TRBV7-6 and TRBJ1-1, with D maybe TRBD1 (6 bases). Per the germline V gene, CDR1 is SGHVS and CDR2 is FNYEAQ. This CDR3 is built from 16 residues. V was shortened by 1 base and J by 4 bases, with 16 bases between the two germline ends. The CDR3 protein is CASSLGRGVVGTEAFF. The DNA of the CDR3 is TGTGCCAGCAGCTTAGGAAGGGGGGTGGTAGGCACTGAAGCTTTCTTT.